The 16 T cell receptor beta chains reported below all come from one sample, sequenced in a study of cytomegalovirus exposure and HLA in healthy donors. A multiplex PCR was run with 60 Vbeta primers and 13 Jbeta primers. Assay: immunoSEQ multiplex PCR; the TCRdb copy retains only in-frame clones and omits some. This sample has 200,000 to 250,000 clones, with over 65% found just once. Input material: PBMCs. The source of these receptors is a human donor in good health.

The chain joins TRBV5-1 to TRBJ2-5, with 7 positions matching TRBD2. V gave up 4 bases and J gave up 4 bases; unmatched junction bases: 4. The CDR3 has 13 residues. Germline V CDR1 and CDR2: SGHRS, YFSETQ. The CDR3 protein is CASSGGGLETQYF. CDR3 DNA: TGCGCCAGCAGCGGGGGGGGACTAGAGACCCAGTACTTC.

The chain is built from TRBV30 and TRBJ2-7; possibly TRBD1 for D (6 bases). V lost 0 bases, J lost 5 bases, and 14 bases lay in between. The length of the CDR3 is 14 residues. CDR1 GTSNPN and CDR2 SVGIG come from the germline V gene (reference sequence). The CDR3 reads CAWSVWRQDDEQYF. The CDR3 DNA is TGTGCCTGGAGTGTTTGGAGACAGGACGACGAGCAGTACTTC.

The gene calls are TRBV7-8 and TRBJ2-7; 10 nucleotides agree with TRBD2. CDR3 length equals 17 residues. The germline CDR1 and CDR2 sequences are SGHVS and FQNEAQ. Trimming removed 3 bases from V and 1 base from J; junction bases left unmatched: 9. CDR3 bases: TGTGCCAGCAGCTTGGGGCTAGCGGGAGTGGTTTCCTACGAGCAGTACTTC. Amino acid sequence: CASSLGLAGVVSYEQYF.

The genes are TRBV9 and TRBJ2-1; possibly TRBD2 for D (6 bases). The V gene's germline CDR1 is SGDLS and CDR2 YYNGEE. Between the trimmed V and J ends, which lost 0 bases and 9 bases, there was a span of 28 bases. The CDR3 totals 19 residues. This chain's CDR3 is CASSVGLAYKSPTMGEQFF. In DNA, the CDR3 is TGTGCCAGCAGCGTAGGGCTAGCGTACAAGAGTCCAACAATGGGTGAGCAGTTCTTC.

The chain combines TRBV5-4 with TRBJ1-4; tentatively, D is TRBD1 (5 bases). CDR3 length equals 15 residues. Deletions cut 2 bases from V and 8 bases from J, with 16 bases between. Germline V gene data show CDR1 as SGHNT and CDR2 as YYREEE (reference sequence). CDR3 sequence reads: CASSFEGAGGEKLFF. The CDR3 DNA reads TGTGCCAGCAGCTTCGAAGGGGCAGGCGGCGAAAAACTGTTTTTT.

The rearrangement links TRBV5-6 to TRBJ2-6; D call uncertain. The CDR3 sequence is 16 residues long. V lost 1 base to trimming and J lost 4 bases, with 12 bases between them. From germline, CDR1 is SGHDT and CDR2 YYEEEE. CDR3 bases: TGTGCCAGCAGCTTGTGGAAAGGCGGAGGGGCCAACGTCCTGACTTTC. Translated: CASSLWKGGGANVLTF.

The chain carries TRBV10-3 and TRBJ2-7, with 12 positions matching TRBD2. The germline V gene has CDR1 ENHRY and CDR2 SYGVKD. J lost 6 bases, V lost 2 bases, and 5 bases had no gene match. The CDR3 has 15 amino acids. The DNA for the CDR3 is TGTGCCATCAGTGAGAGGACTAGCGGGATGGGCGAGCAGTACTTC. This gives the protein CAISERTSGMGEQYF.

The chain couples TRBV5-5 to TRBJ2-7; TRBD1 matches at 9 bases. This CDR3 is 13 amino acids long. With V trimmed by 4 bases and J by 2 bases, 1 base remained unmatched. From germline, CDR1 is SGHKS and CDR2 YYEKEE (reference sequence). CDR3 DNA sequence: TGTGCCAGCAGCCGGGACAGGGCCTACGAGCAGTACTTC. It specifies CASSRDRAYEQYF.

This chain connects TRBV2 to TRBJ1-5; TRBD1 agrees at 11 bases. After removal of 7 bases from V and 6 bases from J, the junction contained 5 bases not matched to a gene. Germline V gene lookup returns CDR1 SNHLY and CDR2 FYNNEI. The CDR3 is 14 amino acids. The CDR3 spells CASTLDRGRQPQHF. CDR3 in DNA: TGTGCCAGCACTTTGGACAGGGGGCGTCAGCCCCAGCATTTT.

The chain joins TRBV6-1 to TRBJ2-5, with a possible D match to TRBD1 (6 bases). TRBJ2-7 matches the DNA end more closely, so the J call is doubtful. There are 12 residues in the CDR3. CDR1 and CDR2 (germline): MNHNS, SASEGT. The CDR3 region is CASSSQGYEQYF. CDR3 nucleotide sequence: TGTGCCAGCAGTTCACAGGGTTACGAGCAGTACTTC.

The CDR3 DNA reads TGTGCCAGCAGCTTACCAGGGAATAAGGCCGGGGAGCTGTTTTTT. Its translation is CASSLPGNKAGELFF. This chain links TRBV5-6 with TRBJ2-2; D may be TRBD1 (5 bases). V lost 2 bases and J lost 6, with 14 bases in between. There are 15 residues in the CDR3. The V gene's germline CDR1 is SGHDT and CDR2 YYEEEE.

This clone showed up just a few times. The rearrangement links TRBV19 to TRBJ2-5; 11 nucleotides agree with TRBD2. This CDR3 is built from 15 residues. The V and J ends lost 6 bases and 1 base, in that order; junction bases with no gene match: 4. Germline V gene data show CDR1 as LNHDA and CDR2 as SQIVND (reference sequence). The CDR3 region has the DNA TGTGCCAGTAGGAGTGGACTAGCGGGCCAAGAGACCCAGTACTTC. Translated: CASRSGLAGQETQYF. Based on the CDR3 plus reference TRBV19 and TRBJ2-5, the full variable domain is DGGITQSPKYLFRKEGQNVTLSCEQNLNHDAMYWYRQDPGQGLRLIYYSQIVNDFQKGDIAEGYSVSREKKESFPLTVTSAQKNPTAFYLCASRSGLAGQETQYFGPGTRLLVL.

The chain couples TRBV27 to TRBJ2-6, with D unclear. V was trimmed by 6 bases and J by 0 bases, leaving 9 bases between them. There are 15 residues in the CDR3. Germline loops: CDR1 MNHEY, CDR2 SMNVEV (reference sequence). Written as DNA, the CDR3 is TGTGCCAGCAGAGGCGGAAACTCTGGGGCCAACGTCCTGACTTTC. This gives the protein CASRGGNSGANVLTF.

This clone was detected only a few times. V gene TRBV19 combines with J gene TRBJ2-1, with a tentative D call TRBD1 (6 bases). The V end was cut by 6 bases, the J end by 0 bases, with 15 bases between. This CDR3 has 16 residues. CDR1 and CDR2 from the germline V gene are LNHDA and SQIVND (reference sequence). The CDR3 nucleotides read TGTGCCAGTAGAAGGGGGATTGGCGGCTCCTACAATGAGCAGTTCTTC. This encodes CASRRGIGGSYNEQFF.

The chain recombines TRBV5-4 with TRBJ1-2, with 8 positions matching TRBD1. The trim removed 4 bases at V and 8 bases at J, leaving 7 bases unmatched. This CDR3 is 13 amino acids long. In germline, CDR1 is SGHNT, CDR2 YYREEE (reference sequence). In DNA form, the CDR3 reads TGTGCCAGCAGCCGGACAGGGACGGGGGGCTACACCTTC. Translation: CASSRTGTGGYTF.

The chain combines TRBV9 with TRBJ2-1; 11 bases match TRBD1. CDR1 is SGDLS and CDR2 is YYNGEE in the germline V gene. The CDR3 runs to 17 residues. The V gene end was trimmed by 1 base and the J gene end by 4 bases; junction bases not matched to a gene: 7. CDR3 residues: CASSVRTGGSNYNEQFF. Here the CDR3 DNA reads TGTGCCAGCAGCGTACGGACAGGGGGCTCAAATTACAATGAGCAGTTCTTC.